The entry below describes one T cell receptor (beta chain). These data come from a study of blood T cell repertoires in COVID-19. Overall study: The origin of the acute and convalescent COVID-19 samples was the United States, Italy and Spain.

Exposed participants encountered a COVID-19 case during the 2 weeks preceding study entry. Germline loops: CDR1 KGHSH, CDR2 LQKENI. V dropped 0 bases and J dropped 3; count of bases not matched to a gene: 4. The CDR3 runs 16 residues. Study processing details: Reference gene primers were amplified, and this amplification served to estimate nucleated cell counts. Sequencing used immunoSEQ multiplex PCR; TCRdb keeps in-frame clones, though not all of them. V and J calls and clone size are copied from that table; D and trimming were computed from the DNA. The sample includes hundreds of thousands of clones, approximately 90% seen only once; the top ten take around 0.87%.

This clonotype originated in a man between 50 and 59 years old who had been exposed to COVID-19. Sample: PBMCs or T cells enriched from blood (not recorded which). The V and J genes are TRBV18 and TRBJ2-1; 8 positions match TRBD2. This CDR3 reads CASSPPSGVLYNEQFF. The CDR3 bases are TGTGCCAGCTCACCACCTAGCGGGGTACTCTACAATGAGCAGTTCTTC.